This TCR beta chain originates from a study of blood T cell repertoires in COVID-19. Study-wide context: Material from acute and convalescent COVID-19 was sourced from the United States, Italy and Spain. T cells, B-cell-depleted T cells, or PBMCs provided the cDNA or gDNA that served as material.

In the original analysis: Quantification of nucleated cells was approximated via reference gene primer amplification. Profiling relied on immunoSEQ multiplex PCR, and the TCRdb table lists in-frame clones only, not all of them. The D gene and trimming were derived from the DNA, and the V and J assignments and clone size from that table. The sample includes approximately 67,000 clones, roughly 89% of them seen just once. This clone has a single count. The CDR3 totals 17 residues. V was trimmed by 2 bases and J by 1 base, leaving 18 bases between them. Germline V lookup: CDR1 SGDLS, CDR2 YYNGEE. The receptor comes from a woman aged 80 or over with acute or convalescent COVID-19. Source material: peripheral blood. This chain connects TRBV9 to TRBJ1-1, with TRBD1 as a possible D gene (5 bases). The CDR3 region is CASSVAAGGMGNTEAFF. For the CDR3, the DNA is TGTGCCAGCAGCGTGGCCGCGGGGGGGATGGGGAACACTGAAGCTTTCTTT.